The 32 T cell receptor beta chains below come from one sample, sequenced in a study of T cell responses to AZD1222 COVID-19 vaccine. The data were produced by immunoSEQ multiplex PCR, yet TCRdb's version contains in-frame clones alone and is incomplete. The data show roughly 200,000 clones, with approximately 93% seen just once and roughly 3.5% held by the top ten. This specimen consisted of peripheral blood, obtained 28 days after the second AZD1222 dose. The receptors shown here come from an adult who received the AZD1222 COVID-19 vaccine.

The J gene is TRBJ2-5, the V gene TRBV6-6; D possibly uses TRBD1 or TRBD2 (5 bases each). Germline assignment: CDR1 MNHNY and CDR2 SVGAGI (reference sequence). V was clipped by 5 bases and J by 5 bases, with 9 bases between them. CDR3 length: 12 amino acids. Written as DNA, the CDR3 is TGTGCCAGCAGTCACAGGAGGGAGACCCAGTACTTC. It encodes CASSHRRETQYF.

This clone has a single count. V and J are TRBV18 and TRBJ2-1, with TRBD2 matching 9 bases. Germline V gene data show CDR1 as KGHSH and CDR2 as LQKENI. This CDR3 comprises 15 residues. J lost 6 bases, V lost 3 bases, and 6 bases had no gene match. The CDR3 DNA reads as TGTGCCAGCTCACCGTTAGCGGGAGAGGGCAATGAGCAGTTCTTC. Residues: CASSPLAGEGNEQFF.

The chain combines TRBV11-3 with TRBJ2-3; the D gene is possibly TRBD2 (6 bases). The length of the CDR3 is 14 residues. Trimming pared 3 bases from V and 5 bases from J, leaving 12 bases between. Germline V gene lookup returns CDR1 SGHNT and CDR2 YENEEA. The CDR3 bases are TGTGCCAGCAGCTTCGGCGGGACGCGAGATACGCAGTATTTT. Translation: CASSFGGTRDTQYF. Combining the CDR3 with reference TRBV11-3 and TRBJ2-3 gives the whole variable domain EAGVVQSPRYKIIEKKQPVAFWCNPISGHNTLYWYLQNLGQGPELLIRYENEEAVDDSQLPKDRFSAERLKGVDSTLKIQPAELGDSAVYLCASSFGGTRDTQYFGPGTRLTVL.

This clone was counted ten times or more. The chain carries TRBV6-8 and TRBJ1-5; D possibly corresponds to TRBD1 (5 bases). The germline gives CDR1 MNHGY, CDR2 SAAAGT. The CDR3 extends over 18 amino acids. V was pared by 6 bases and J by 6 bases, with 27 bases between. CDR3 amino acids: CASSPMSGTQGVCQPQHF. In DNA form, the CDR3 reads TGTGCCAGCAGCCCAATGTCCGGGACGCAGGGCGTTTGTCAGCCCCAGCATTTT.

J is TRBJ2-5 and V is TRBV27, with 9 positions matching TRBD1. The CDR3 consists of 18 residues. V was clipped by 3 bases and J by 2 bases; unmatched bases: 13. Germline-derived CDR1 and CDR2 are MNHEY and SMNVEV (reference sequence). CDR3 in DNA: TGTGCCAGCAGTTTGTCCCACCCCGGACAGGGGCTACAAGAGACCCAGTACTTC. It translates to CASSLSHPGQGLQETQYF.

The rearrangement uses TRBV28 and TRBJ1-4; D possibly corresponds to TRBD1 (5 bases). Trimming left V 6 bases short and J 6 bases short, with 20 bases between. The CDR3 sequence is 16 residues long. Germline CDR1 is MDHEN and CDR2 is SYDVKM. The CDR3 here is CASRPPLGHWDEKLFF. CDR3 sequence (DNA): TGTGCCAGCAGACCTCCCCTAGGACATTGGGATGAAAAACTGTTTTTT.

The V and J genes are TRBV6-5 and TRBJ2-7; D remains ambiguous. Germline V gives CDR1 MNHEY, CDR2 SVGAGI. The CDR3 loop spans 11 amino acids. V shed 6 bases and J shed 1 base, with 4 bases lying between them. As DNA, the CDR3 is TGTGCCAGCAGCCAATCCTACGAGCAGTACTTC. Protein product: CASSQSYEQYF.

V gene TRBV6-5 combines with J gene TRBJ2-7; 7 bases agree with TRBD2. There are 15 residues in the CDR3. The ends lost 8 bases at V and 2 bases at J; junction bases unmatched: 12. Looked up from germline, CDR1 is MNHEY and CDR2 is SVGAGI. The CDR3 region is CASRVGRAVAYEQYF. The CDR3 DNA reads as TGTGCCAGCCGGGTGGGGAGGGCGGTTGCCTACGAGCAGTACTTC.

This clone was counted a few times. This same CDR3 is encoded by further DNA sequences in the sample. The chain joins TRBV5-1 to TRBJ1-4; 8 bases fit TRBD1. The V segment lost 5 bases and the J segment 5 bases; nucleotides outside the gene matches: 5. Germline-derived CDR1 and CDR2 are SGHRS and YFSETQ. This CDR3 spans 14 amino acids. The CDR3 region is CASSLGQGNEKLFF. The CDR3 DNA is TGCGCCAGCAGTCTAGGACAGGGAAATGAAAAACTGTTTTTT. The full variable domain, with the rest looked up from reference TRBV5-1 and TRBJ1-4, is KAGVTQTPRYLIKTRGQQVTLSCSPISGHRSVSWYQQTPGQGLQFLFEYFSETQRNKGNFPGRFSGRQFSNSRSEMNVSTLELGDSALYLCASSLGQGNEKLFFGSGTQLSVL.

CDR3 residues: CASRRRGDTGELFF. The CDR3 DNA is TGTGCCAGCAGACGCCGGGGAGACACCGGGGAGCTGTTTTTT. The chain couples TRBV6-5 to TRBJ2-2; D possibly corresponds to TRBD2 (5 bases). Germline V gives CDR1 MNHEY, CDR2 SVGAGI. The CDR3 sequence is 14 residues long. Trimming stripped 6 bases from V and 3 bases from J, with 11 bases between.

This rearrangement joins TRBV2 to TRBJ2-3; a weak D match, TRBD1 (6 bases). The V gene's germline CDR1 is SNHLY and CDR2 FYNNEI. V shed 7 bases and J shed 4 bases, with 15 bases lying between them. The CDR3 is made up of 14 amino acids. The CDR3 nucleotides are TGTGCCAGCAATTCGCAGGGGAGCGCAGATACGCAGTATTTT. Its translation: CASNSQGSADTQYF.

This chain connects TRBV13 to TRBJ2-1, with no clear D. Germline loops: CDR1 PRHDT, CDR2 FYEKMQ (reference sequence). V was pared by 2 bases and J by 6 bases, with 11 bases between. The CDR3 extends over 14 amino acids. Written as DNA, the CDR3 is TGTGCCAGCAGCTTAAGAGGAAACTCCAATGAGCAGTTCTTC. Translated, it gives CASSLRGNSNEQFF.

The chain combines TRBV6-4 with TRBJ2-3; D is perhaps TRBD1 (6 bases). CDR1 and CDR2 from the germline V gene are MRHNA and SNTAGT. V was trimmed by 3 bases and J by 3 bases, leaving 10 bases between them. There are 14 residues in the CDR3. The CDR3 spells CASSEQGATDTQYF. The DNA for the CDR3 is TGTGCCAGCAGTGAACAGGGTGCGACAGATACGCAGTATTTT.

V and J are TRBV24-1 and TRBJ2-2, with D unresolved. This CDR3 is 13 amino acids long. Germline CDR1 is KGHDR and CDR2 is SFDVKD. Trimming shortened V by 1 base and J by 3 bases, and 2 bases separated the two germline ends. The CDR3 DNA reads TGTGCCACCAGTGATTTCCACACCGGGGAGCTGTTTTTT. Translation: CATSDFHTGELFF.

The chain recombines TRBV5-1 with TRBJ1-4, with TRBD1 matching 8 bases. Germline trimming cut 5 bases from V and 0 bases from J; bases unmatched to any gene: 6. The germline V gene encodes CDR1 SGHRS and CDR2 YFSETQ. The CDR3 length is 16 residues. The CDR3 DNA follows: TGCGCCAGCAGAGCCGGACAGGGCCCAACTAATGAAAAACTGTTTTTT. It encodes CASRAGQGPTNEKLFF.

The chain recombines TRBV7-6 with TRBJ1-4; 11 nucleotides line up with TRBD1. Looked up from germline, CDR1 is SGHVS and CDR2 is FNYEAQ. V lost 4 bases, J lost 6 bases, and 7 bases stayed unmatched. CDR3 length: 16 amino acids. Here the CDR3 DNA reads TGTGCCAGCAGCTCAATACCGGGACAGGGGGATGAAAAACTGTTTTTT. Translated: CASSSIPGQGDEKLFF.

The rearrangement uses TRBV7-2 and TRBJ2-1; TRBD1 or TRBD2 may be the D gene (5 bases each). Germline CDR1 reads SGHTA; CDR2 reads FQGNSA. V was shortened by 5 bases and J by 12 bases, with 26 bases between the two germline ends. The CDR3 sequence is 16 residues long. CDR3 sequence (DNA): TGTGCCAGCAGCGGTCGGTGGGGGTTAACGGCCCAGGCGCAGTTCTTC. Translating gives CASSGRWGLTAQAQFF.

V is TRBV6-6 and J is TRBJ1-3; a weak D match, TRBD1 (5 bases). The germline V gene has CDR1 MNHNY and CDR2 SVGAGI (reference sequence). V lost 6 bases, J lost 10 bases, and 13 bases lay in between. The CDR3 totals 12 residues. CDR3 sequence: CASRGTKDTIYF. The DNA for the CDR3 is TGTGCCAGCAGAGGGACCAAAGATACCATATATTTT.

The chain joins TRBV18 to TRBJ1-4; D gene uncertain. The CDR3 runs to 13 residues. CDR1 is KGHSH and CDR2 is LQKENI in the germline V gene. With 0 bases removed from V and 8 bases from J, the gap between germline ends came to 7 bases. The CDR3 region has the DNA TGTGCCAGCTCACCACCGTCTTCCGAAAAACTGTTTTTT. Protein sequence: CASSPPSSEKLFF.

The V and J genes are TRBV3-1 (or the pseudogene TRBV3-2) and TRBJ2-5; D is tentatively TRBD1 or TRBD2 (5 bases each). The CDR3 totals 15 residues. V was trimmed by 8 bases and J by 1 base, leaving 17 bases between them. Germline assignment: CDR1 LGHDT and CDR2 YNNKEL (reference sequence). In nucleotides, the CDR3 is TGTGCCAGCTCGGGTTCGTCGGGGCTCCAAGAGACCCAGTACTTC. Its protein is CASSGSSGLQETQYF.

The chain employs TRBV7-2 and TRBJ2-2, with 8 bases that match TRBD2. The CDR3 runs 13 residues. With 10 bases clipped from V and 5 bases from J, the junction kept 6 bases outside the gene matches. The germline V gene encodes CDR1 SGHTA and CDR2 FQGNSA. The CDR3 here is CANLGGRTGELFF. In nucleotides, the CDR3 is TGTGCCAACCTGGGCGGGAGGACCGGGGAGCTGTTTTTT.

The chain uses TRBV6-5 and TRBJ2-1, with 9 bases aligning to TRBD2. The CDR3 runs 15 residues. The ends lost 6 bases at V and 8 bases at J; junction bases unmatched: 11. From germline, CDR1 is MNHEY and CDR2 SVGAGI. CDR3 in DNA: TGTGCCAGCAGAGGAGGACTAGCGCAAAGTTATGAGCAGTTCTTC. Translation: CASRGGLAQSYEQFF.

The gene calls are TRBV19 and TRBJ2-7; TRBD1 is a possible D gene (5 bases). Trimming left V 3 bases short and J 2 bases short, with 8 bases between. Looked up from germline, CDR1 is LNHDA and CDR2 is SQIVND (reference sequence). The CDR3 loop spans 13 amino acids. Here the CDR3 reads CASSMGRAYEQYF. The CDR3 nucleotides read TGTGCCAGTAGTATGGGCAGGGCCTACGAGCAGTACTTC.

The rearrangement uses TRBV7-3 and TRBJ1-6; TRBD1 is a possible D gene (5 bases). Per germline, CDR1 SGHTA and CDR2 FQGTGA. The CDR3 is made up of 15 amino acids. Between the trimmed V and J ends, which lost 4 bases and 7 bases, there was a span of 14 bases. The CDR3 spells CASSSSGTENSPLHF. The CDR3 coding sequence is TGTGCCAGCAGCTCCTCCGGGACTGAAAATTCACCCCTCCACTTT. Combining the CDR3 with reference TRBV7-3 and TRBJ1-6 gives the whole variable domain GAGVSQTPSNKVTEKGKYVELRCDPISGHTALYWYRQSLGQGPEFLIYFQGTGAADDSGLPNDRFFAVRPEGSVSTLKIQRTERGDSAVYLCASSSSGTENSPLHFGNGTRLTVT.

V is TRBV5-4 and J is TRBJ2-2; D perhaps matches TRBD2 (6 bases). In germline, CDR1 is SGHNT, CDR2 YYREEE (reference sequence). The CDR3 covers 14 residues. V dropped 3 bases and J dropped 7 bases, with 13 bases sitting between them. Here the CDR3 reads CASSSPSVDGELFF. The CDR3 DNA is TGTGCCAGCAGCTCCCCTAGCGTCGACGGGGAGCTGTTTTTT.

In its sample, this clone was seen a few times. The chain has TRBV2 and TRBJ1-1; TRBD1 matches 9 bases. Germline trimming cut 4 bases from V and 6 bases from J; bases unmatched to any gene: 6. CDR1 and CDR2 (germline): SNHLY, FYNNEI. The CDR3 is 14 residues long. The CDR3 reads CASSVGQGRAEAFF. CDR3 coding DNA: TGTGCCAGCAGTGTCGGACAGGGGCGTGCTGAAGCTTTCTTT.

CDR3 sequence reads: CSVGITGELFF. As DNA, the CDR3 is TGCAGCGTTGGGATCACCGGGGAGCTGTTTTTT. This sequence joins TRBV29-1 and TRBJ2-2; D is ambiguous. V dropped 4 bases and J dropped 4 bases, with 4 bases sitting between them. Germline CDR1 SQVTM, CDR2 ANQGSEA. This CDR3 has 11 amino acids.

This chain connects TRBV28 to TRBJ2-3; tentatively, D is TRBD2 (5 bases). There are 14 residues in the CDR3. Trimming left V 4 bases short and J 6 bases short, with 14 bases between. CDR1 and CDR2 from the germline V gene are MDHEN and SYDVKM. The DNA for the CDR3 is TGTGCCAGCAGTTACCCCGGGGAGAGGGATACGCAGTATTTT. Encoded protein: CASSYPGERDTQYF. Variable domain in full (rest from reference TRBV28 and TRBJ2-3): DVKVTQSSRYLVKRTGEKVFLECVQDMDHENMFWYRQDPGLGLRLIYFSYDVKMKEKGDIPEGYSVSREKKERFSLILESASTNQTSMYLCASSYPGERDTQYFGPGTRLTVL.

The J gene is TRBJ1-4, the V gene TRBV3-1 (or the pseudogene TRBV3-2); TRBD1 is a possible D gene (5 bases). Germline assignment: CDR1 LGHDT and CDR2 YNNKEL (reference sequence). This CDR3 is built from 16 residues. V lost 4 bases and J 1 base, leaving 13 bases between the germline ends. The CDR3 spells CASSPQGEGTNEKLFF. Written as DNA, the CDR3 is TGTGCCAGCAGCCCCCAAGGGGAGGGAACTAATGAAAAACTGTTTTTT.

V and J are TRBV10-3 and TRBJ1-3, with D possibly being TRBD1 (6 bases). This CDR3 is 17 amino acids long. The ends were cut back, 5 bases at V and 0 bases at J, with 17 bases in the middle. The germline V gene has CDR1 ENHRY and CDR2 SYGVKD. CDR3 region: CAISPTKGGGSGNTIYF. The CDR3 DNA reads TGTGCCATCAGTCCTACCAAGGGAGGGGGCTCTGGAAACACCATATATTTT.

The gene calls are TRBV11-3 and TRBJ1-2, with D perhaps TRBD1 (5 bases). Looked up from germline, CDR1 is SGHNT and CDR2 is YENEEA. This CDR3 is built from 12 residues. V gave up 4 bases and J gave up 6 bases, with 9 bases separating them. The CDR3 bases are TGTGCCAGCAGCTACGGGGGGGATGGCTACACCTTC. It encodes CASSYGGDGYTF.

This clone was observed once. The chain uses TRBV5-8 and TRBJ2-3; 9 bases map to TRBD1. With 1 base clipped from V and 3 bases from J, the junction kept 9 bases outside the gene matches. The CDR3 totals 17 residues. CDR1 and CDR2 (germline): SGHTS, YDEGEE. CDR3 loop: CASSLSRTGVLTDTQYF. The DNA for the CDR3 is TGTGCCAGCAGCTTGTCGAGGACAGGGGTTTTGACAGATACGCAGTATTTT. The full variable domain, with the rest looked up from reference TRBV5-8 and TRBJ2-3, is EAGVTQSPTHLIKTRGQQATLRCSPISGHTSVYWYQQALGLGLQFLLWYDEGEERNRGNFPPRFSGRQFPNYSSELNVNALELEDSALYLCASSLSRTGVLTDTQYFGPGTRLTVL.